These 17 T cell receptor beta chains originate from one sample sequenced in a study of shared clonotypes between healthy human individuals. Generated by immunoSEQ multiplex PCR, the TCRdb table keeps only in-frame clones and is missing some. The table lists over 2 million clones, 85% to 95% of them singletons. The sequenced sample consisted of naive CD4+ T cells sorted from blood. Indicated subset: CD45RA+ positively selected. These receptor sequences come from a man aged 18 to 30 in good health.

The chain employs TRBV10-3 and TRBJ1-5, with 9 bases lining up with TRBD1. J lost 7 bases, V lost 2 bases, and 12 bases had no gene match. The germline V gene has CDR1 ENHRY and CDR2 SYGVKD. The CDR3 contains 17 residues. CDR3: CAISETPGQGFGQPQHF. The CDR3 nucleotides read TGTGCCATCAGTGAGACTCCGGGACAGGGTTTTGGCCAGCCCCAGCATTTT.

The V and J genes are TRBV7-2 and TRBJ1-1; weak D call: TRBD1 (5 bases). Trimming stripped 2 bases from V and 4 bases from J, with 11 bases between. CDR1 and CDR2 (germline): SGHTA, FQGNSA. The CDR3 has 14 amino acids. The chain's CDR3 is CASSLSGHLTEAFF. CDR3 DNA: TGTGCCAGCAGCTTATCGGGGCACCTCACTGAAGCTTTCTTT.

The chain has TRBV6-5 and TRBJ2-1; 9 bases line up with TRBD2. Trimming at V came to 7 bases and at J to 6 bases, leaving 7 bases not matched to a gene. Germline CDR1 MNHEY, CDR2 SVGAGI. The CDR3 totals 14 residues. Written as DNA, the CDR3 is TGTGCCAGCACCTGGGTAGCGGGGGCCAATGAGCAGTTCTTC. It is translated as CASTWVAGANEQFF.

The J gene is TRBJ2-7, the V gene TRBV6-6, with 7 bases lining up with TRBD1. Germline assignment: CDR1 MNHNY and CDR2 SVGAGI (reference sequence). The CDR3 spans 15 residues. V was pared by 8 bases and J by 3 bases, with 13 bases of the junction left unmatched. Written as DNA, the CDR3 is TGTGCCAGCCGAAGAGAGGGGGCATCCCACTACGAGCAGTACTTC. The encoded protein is CASRREGASHYEQYF.

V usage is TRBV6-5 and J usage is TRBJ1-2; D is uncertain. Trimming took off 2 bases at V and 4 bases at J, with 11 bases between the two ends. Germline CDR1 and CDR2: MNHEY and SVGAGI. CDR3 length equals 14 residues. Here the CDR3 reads CASSYAPAIYGYTF. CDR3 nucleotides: TGTGCCAGCAGTTACGCCCCAGCTATCTATGGCTACACCTTC.

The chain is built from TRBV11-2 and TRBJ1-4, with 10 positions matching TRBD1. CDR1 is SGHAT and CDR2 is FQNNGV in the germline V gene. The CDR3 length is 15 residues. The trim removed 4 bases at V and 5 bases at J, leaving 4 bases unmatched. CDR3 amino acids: CASSSSGQGNEKLFF. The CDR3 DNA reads TGTGCCAGCAGCTCGTCGGGACAGGGGAATGAAAAACTGTTTTTT. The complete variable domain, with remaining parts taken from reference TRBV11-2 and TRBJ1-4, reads EAGVAQSPRYKIIEKRQSVAFWCNPISGHATLYWYQQILGQGPKLLIQFQNNGVVDDSQLPKDRFSAERLKGVDSTLKIQPAKLEDSAVYLCASSSSGQGNEKLFFGSGTQLSVL.

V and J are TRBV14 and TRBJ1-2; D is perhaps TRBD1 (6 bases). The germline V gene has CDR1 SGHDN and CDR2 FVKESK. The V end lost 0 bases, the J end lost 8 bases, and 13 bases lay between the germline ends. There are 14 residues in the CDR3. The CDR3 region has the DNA TGTGCCAGCAGCCAAGATCTTGCAGGGGACGGCTACACCTTC. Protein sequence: CASSQDLAGDGYTF.

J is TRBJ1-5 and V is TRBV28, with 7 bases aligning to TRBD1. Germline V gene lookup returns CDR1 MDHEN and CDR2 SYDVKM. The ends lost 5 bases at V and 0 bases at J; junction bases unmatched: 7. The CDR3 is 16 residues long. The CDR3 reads CASSVGGGYSNQPQHF. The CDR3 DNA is TGTGCCAGCAGTGTAGGGGGCGGATATAGCAATCAGCCCCAGCATTTT.

This CDR3 reads CASSGSSGITGELFF. The CDR3 bases are TGTGCCAGCAGCGGGAGTAGCGGGATCACCGGGGAGCTGTTTTTT. The gene calls are TRBV9 and TRBJ2-2; 8 bases align to TRBD2. This CDR3 has 15 residues. Per the germline V gene, CDR1 is SGDLS and CDR2 is YYNGEE. The V gene end was trimmed by 3 bases and the J gene end by 4 bases; junction bases not matched to a gene: 5.

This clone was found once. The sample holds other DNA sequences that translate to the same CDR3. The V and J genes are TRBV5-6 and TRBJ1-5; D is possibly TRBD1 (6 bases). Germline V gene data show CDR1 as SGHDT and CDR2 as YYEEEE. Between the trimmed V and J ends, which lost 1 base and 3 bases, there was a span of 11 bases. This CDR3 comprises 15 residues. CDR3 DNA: TGTGCCAGCAGCTTGTCAGGGGCCCCCAATCAGCCCCAGCATTTT. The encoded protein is CASSLSGAPNQPQHF. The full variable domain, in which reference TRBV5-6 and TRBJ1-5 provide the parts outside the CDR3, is DAGVTQSPTHLIKTRGQQVTLRCSPKSGHDTVSWYQQALGQGPQFIFQYYEEEERQRGNFPDRFSGHQFPNYSSELNVNALLLGDSALYLCASSLSGAPNQPQHFGDGTRLSIL.

As DNA, the CDR3 is TGTGCCAGCAGCTCCCTTGGACAGGGGGATTCCTACGAGCAGTACTTC. Residues: CASSSLGQGDSYEQYF. The V and J genes are TRBV7-9 and TRBJ2-7, with TRBD1 matching 10 bases. In germline, CDR1 is SEHNR, CDR2 FQNEAQ (reference sequence). This CDR3 has 16 amino acids. V trimming: 4 bases; J trimming: 1 base; junction bases outside the gene matches: 7.

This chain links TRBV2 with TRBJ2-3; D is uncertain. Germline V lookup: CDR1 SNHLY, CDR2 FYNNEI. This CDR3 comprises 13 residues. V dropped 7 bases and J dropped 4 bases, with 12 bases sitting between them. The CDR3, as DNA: TGTGCCAGCAAGCTAGAAAATTCAGATACGCAGTATTTT. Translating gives CASKLENSDTQYF.

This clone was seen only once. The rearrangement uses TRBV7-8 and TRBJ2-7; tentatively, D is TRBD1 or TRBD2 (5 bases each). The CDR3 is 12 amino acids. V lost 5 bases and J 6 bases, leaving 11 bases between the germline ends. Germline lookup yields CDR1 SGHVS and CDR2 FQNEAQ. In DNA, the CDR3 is TGTGCCAGCAGCCTGGATGGGGGCGAGCAGTACTTC. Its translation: CASSLDGGEQYF.

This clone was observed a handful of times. CDR3 nucleotides: TGTGCCAGTCGCTGGGACAGCGTAACAACTGAAGCTTTCTTT. Translation gives CASRWDSVTTEAFF. V usage is TRBV19 and J usage is TRBJ1-1; TRBD1 aligns across 7 bases. Trimming cost V 8 bases and J 5 bases; bases outside gene matches: 11. The CDR3 is 14 residues long. Germline V gene lookup returns CDR1 LNHDA and CDR2 SQIVND (reference sequence).

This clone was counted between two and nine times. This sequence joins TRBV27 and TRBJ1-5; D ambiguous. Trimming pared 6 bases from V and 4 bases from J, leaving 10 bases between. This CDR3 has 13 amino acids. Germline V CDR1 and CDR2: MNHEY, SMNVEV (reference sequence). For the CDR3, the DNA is TGTGCCAGCAGCACTGGACGAAATCAGCCCCAGCATTTT. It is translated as CASSTGRNQPQHF.

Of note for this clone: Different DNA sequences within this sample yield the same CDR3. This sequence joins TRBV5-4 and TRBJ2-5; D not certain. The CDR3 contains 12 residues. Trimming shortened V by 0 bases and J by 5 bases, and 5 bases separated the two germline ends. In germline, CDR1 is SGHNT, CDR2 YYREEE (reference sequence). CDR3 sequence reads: CASSLVGETQYF. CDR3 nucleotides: TGTGCCAGCAGCTTGGTTGGGGAGACCCAGTACTTC.

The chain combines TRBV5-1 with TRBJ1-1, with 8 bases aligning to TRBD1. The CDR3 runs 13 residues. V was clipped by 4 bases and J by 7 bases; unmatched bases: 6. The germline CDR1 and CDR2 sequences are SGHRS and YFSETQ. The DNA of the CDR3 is TGCGCCAGCAGCCGGGGGACAGGCCGTGAAGCTTTCTTT. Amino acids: CASSRGTGREAFF.